This T cell receptor (beta chain) was retrieved from a study of CD8 T cells in Susac syndrome. The V end lost 5 bases, the J end lost 3 bases, and 14 bases lay between the germline ends. CDR1 is GTSNPN and CDR2 is SVGIG in the germline V gene (reference sequence). This CDR3 spans 14 amino acids. Roughly 0.5 to 1 ug RNA was reverse transcribed with random hexamers. One entry per CDR3 protein results from TCRdb running MiXCR on the immunoSEQ multiplex PCR reads. The sample has some 300,000 distinct CDR3 sequences; 70% to 90% are singletons. Source material: CD8+ T cells from PBMCs. The receptor comes from a human donor with multiple sclerosis. The chain employs TRBV30 and TRBJ1-5, with D unresolved. The CDR3 DNA is TGTGCCTGGGGGCGGGCTTCCAACAATCAGCCCCAGCATTTT. Translating gives CAWGRASNNQPQHF.